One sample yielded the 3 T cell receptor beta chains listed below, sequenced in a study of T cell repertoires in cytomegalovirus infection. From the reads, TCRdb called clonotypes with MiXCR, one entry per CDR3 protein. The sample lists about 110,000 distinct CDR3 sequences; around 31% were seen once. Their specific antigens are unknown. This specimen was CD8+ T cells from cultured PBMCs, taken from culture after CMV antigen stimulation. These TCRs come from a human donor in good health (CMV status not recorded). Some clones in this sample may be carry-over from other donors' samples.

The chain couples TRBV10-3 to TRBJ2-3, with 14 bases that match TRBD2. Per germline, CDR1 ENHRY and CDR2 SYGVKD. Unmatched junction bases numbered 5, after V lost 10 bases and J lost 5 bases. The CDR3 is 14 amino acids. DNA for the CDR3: TGTGCCACCGGACTAGCGGGGGGCCAAGATACGCAGTATTTT. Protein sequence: CATGLAGGQDTQYF.

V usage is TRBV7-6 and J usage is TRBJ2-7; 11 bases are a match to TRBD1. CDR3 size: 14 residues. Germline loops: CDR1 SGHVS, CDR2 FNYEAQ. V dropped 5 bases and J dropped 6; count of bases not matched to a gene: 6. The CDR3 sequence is CASSPGTGGAEQYF. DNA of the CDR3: TGTGCCAGCAGCCCCGGGACAGGGGGAGCCGAGCAGTACTTC.

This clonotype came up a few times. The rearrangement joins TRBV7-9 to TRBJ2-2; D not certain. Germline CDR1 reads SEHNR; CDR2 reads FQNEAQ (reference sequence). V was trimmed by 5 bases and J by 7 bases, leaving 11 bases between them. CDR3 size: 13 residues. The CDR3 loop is CASSPQPGGELFF. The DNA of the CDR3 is TGTGCCAGCAGCCCCCAGCCGGGCGGGGAGCTGTTTTTT.